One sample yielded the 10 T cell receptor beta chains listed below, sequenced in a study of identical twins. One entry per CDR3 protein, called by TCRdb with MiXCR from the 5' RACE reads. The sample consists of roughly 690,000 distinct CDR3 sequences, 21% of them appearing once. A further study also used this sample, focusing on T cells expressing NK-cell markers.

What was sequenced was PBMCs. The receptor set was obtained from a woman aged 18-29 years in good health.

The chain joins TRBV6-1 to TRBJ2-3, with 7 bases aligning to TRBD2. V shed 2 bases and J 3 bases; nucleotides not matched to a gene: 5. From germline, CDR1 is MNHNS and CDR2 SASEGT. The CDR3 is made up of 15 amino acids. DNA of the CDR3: TGTGCCAGCAGTGAACCGGGTAGCGGGACAGATACGCAGTATTTT. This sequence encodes CASSEPGSGTDTQYF.

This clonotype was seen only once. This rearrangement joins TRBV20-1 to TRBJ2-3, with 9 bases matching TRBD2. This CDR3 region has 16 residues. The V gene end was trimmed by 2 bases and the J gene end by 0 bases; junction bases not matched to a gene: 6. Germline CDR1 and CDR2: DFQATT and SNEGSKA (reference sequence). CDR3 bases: TGCAGTGCTAGAAGTAGCGGGGGCCTTAGCACAGATACGCAGTATTTT. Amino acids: CSARSSGGLSTDTQYF.

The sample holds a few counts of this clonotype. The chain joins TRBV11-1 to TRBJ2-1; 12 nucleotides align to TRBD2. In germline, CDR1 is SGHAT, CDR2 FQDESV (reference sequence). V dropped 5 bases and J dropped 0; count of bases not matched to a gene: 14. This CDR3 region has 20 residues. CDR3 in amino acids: CASSRPGTSGLSSSYNEQFF. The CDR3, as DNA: TGTGCCAGCAGCCGTCCTGGGACTAGCGGGCTGTCGAGCTCCTACAATGAGCAGTTCTTC.

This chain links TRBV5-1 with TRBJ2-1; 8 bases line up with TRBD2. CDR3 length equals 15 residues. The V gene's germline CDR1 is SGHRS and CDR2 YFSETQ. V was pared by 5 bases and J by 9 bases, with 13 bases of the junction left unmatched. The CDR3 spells CASRDFAGGVVEQFF. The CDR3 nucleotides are TGCGCCAGCAGAGATTTTGCGGGAGGCGTGGTTGAGCAGTTCTTC.

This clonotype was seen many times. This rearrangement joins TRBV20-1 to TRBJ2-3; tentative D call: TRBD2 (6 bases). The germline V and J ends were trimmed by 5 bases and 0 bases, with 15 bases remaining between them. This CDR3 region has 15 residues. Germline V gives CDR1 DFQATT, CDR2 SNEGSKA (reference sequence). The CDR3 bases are TGCAGTGCTTATAGCGGACCCACTAGCACAGATACGCAGTATTTT. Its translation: CSAYSGPTSTDTQYF.

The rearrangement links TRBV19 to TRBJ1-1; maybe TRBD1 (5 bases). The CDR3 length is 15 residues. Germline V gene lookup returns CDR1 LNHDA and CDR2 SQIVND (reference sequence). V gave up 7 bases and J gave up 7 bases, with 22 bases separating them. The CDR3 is CASNPLGQGGNEAFF. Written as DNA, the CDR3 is TGTGCCAGTAACCCCCTAGGGCAGGGCGGTAATGAAGCTTTCTTT.

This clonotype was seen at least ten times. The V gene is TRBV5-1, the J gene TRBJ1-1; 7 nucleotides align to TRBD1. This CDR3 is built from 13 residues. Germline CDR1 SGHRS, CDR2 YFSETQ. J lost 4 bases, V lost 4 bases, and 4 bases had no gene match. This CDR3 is CASSPTGSTEAFF. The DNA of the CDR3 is TGCGCCAGCAGCCCGACAGGGTCCACTGAAGCTTTCTTT. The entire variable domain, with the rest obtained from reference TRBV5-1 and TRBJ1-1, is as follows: KAGVTQTPRYLIKTRGQQVTLSCSPISGHRSVSWYQQTPGQGLQFLFEYFSETQRNKGNFPGRFSGRQFSNSRSEMNVSTLELGDSALYLCASSPTGSTEAFFGQGTRLTVV.

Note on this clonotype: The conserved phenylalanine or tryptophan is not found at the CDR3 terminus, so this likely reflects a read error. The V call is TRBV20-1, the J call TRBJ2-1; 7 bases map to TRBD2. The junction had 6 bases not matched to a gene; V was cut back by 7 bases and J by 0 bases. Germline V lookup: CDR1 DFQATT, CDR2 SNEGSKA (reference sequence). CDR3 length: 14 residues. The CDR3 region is CSVTGGSSYNEQFL. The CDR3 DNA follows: TGCAGTGTTACCGGGGGGAGCTCCTACAATGAGCAGTTCTTG.

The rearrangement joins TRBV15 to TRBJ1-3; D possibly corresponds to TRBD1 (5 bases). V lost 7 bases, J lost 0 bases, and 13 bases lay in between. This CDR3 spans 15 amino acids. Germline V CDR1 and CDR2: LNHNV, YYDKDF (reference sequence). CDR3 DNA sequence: TGTGCCACCACAGGGAGGGCAAACTCTGGAAACACCATATATTTT. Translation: CATTGRANSGNTIYF.

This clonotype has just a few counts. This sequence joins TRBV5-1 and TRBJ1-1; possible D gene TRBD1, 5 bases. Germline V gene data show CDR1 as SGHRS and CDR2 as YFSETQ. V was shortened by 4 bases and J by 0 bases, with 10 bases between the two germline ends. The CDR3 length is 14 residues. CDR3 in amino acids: CASSAGAVNTEAFF. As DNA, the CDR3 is TGCGCCAGCAGCGCTGGGGCGGTGAACACTGAAGCTTTCTTT. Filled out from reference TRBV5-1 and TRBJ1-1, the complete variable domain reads KAGVTQTPRYLIKTRGQQVTLSCSPISGHRSVSWYQQTPGQGLQFLFEYFSETQRNKGNFPGRFSGRQFSNSRSEMNVSTLELGDSALYLCASSAGAVNTEAFFGQGTRLTVV.